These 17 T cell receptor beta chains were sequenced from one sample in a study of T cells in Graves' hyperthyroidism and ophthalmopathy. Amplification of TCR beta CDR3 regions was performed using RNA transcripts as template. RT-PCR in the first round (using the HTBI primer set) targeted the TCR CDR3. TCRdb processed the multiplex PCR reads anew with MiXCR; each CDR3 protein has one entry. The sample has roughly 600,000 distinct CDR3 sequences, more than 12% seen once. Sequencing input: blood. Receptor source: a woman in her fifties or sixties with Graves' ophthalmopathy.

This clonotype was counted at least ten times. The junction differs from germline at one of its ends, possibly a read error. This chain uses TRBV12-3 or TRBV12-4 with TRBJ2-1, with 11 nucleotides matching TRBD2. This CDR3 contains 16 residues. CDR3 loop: CASSLAGGFVFYEQFF. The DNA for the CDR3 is TGTGCCAGCAGTCTAGCGGGAGGCTTTGTATTTTATGAGCAGTTCTTC.

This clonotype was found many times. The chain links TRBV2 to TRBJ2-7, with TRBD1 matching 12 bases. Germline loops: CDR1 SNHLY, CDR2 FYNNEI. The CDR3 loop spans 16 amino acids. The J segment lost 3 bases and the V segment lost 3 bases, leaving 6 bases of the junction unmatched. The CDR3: CASSEVGTGGYYEQYF. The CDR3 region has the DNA TGTGCCAGCAGTGAGGTTGGGACAGGGGGCTACTACGAGCAGTACTTC.

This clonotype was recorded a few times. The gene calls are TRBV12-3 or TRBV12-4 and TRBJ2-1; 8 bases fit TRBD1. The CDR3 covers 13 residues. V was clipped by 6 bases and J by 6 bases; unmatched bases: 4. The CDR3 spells CASRAGQGNEQFF. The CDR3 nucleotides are TGTGCCAGCAGGGCCGGACAGGGCAATGAGCAGTTCTTC.

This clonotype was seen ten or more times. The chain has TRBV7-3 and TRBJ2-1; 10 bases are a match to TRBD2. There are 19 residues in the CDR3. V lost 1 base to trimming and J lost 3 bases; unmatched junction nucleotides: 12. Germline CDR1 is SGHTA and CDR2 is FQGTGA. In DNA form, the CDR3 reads TGTGCCAGCAGCTTAATAACTAGCGGGATTCTGCGGGTCTACAATGAGCAGTTCTTC. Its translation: CASSLITSGILRVYNEQFF.

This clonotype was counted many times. The CDR3 DNA is TGTGCCAGCAGCCGTCGGACTAGCGGGACCCAAGAGACCCAGTACTTC. Amino acid sequence: CASSRRTSGTQETQYF. The chain links TRBV3-1 to TRBJ2-5; 12 positions agree with TRBD2. J lost 1 base, V lost 4 bases, and 4 bases had no gene match. Germline-derived CDR1 and CDR2 are LGHDT and YNNKEL (reference sequence). The CDR3 length is 16 residues.

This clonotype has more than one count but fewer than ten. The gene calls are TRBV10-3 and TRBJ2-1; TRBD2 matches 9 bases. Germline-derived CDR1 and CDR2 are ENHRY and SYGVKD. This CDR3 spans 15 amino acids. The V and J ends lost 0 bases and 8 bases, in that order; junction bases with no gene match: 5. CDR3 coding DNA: TGTGCCATCAGTGAGTCGGTACTAGCGGGTTATGAGCAGTTCTTC. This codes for CAISESVLAGYEQFF.

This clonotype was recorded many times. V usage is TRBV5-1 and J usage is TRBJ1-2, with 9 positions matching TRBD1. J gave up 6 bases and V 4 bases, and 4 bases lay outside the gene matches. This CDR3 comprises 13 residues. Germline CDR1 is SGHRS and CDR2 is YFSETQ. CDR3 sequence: CASSTGQGDGYTF. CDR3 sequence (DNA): TGCGCCAGCAGCACGGGACAGGGAGATGGCTACACCTTC.

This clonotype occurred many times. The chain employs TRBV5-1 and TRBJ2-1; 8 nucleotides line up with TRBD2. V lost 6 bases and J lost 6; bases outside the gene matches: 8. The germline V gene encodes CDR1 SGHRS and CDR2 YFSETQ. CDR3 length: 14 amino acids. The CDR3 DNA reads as TGCGCCAGCACCCCAGGAGCGGGAGTCAATGAGCAGTTCTTC. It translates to CASTPGAGVNEQFF.

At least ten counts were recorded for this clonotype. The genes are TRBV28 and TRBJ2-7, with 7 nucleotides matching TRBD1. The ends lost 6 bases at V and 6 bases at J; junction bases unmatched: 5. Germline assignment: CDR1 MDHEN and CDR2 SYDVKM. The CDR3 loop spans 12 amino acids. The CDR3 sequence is CASRSTGAEQYF. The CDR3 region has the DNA TGTGCCAGCAGATCTACAGGGGCCGAGCAGTACTTC.

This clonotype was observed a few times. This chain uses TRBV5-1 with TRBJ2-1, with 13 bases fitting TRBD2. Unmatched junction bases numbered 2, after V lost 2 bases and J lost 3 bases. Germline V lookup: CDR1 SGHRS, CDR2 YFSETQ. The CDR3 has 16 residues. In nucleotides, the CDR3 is TGCGCCAGCAGCTTCTGGACTAGCGGGGGCTACAATGAGCAGTTCTTC. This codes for CASSFWTSGGYNEQFF.

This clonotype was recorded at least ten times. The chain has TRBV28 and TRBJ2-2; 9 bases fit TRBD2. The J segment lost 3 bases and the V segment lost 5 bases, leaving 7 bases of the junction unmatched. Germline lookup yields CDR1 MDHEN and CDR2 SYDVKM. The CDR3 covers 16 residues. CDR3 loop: CASSVLAGSDTGELFF. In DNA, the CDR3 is TGTGCCAGCAGTGTCCTAGCGGGAAGTGACACCGGGGAGCTGTTTTTT.

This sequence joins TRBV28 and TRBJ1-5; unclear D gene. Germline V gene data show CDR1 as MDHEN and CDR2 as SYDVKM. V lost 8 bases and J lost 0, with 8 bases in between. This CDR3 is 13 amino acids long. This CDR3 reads CASHEGSNQPQHF. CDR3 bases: TGTGCCAGCCACGAAGGTAGCAATCAGCCCCAGCATTTT.

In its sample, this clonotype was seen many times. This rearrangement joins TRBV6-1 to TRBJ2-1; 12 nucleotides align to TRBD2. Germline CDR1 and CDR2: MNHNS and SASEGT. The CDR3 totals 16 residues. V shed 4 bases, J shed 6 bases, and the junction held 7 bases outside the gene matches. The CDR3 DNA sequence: TGTGCCAGCAGTGTATGGGCTAGCGGGAGGGTCAATGAGCAGTTCTTC. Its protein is CASSVWASGRVNEQFF.

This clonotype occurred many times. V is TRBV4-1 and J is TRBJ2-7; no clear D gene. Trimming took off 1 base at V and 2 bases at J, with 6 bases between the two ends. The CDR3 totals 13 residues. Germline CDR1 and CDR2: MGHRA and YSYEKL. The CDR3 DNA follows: TGCGCCAGCAGCCAAGGGGATACCTACGAGCAGTACTTC. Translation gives CASSQGDTYEQYF.

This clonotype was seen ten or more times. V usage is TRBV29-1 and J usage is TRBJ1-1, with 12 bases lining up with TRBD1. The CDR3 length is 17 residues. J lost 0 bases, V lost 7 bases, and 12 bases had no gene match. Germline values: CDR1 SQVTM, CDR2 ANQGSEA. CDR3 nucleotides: TGCAGCGCCAAAAAGGGACAGGGGGCAAGGGTGAACACTGAAGCTTTCTTT. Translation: CSAKKGQGARVNTEAFF.

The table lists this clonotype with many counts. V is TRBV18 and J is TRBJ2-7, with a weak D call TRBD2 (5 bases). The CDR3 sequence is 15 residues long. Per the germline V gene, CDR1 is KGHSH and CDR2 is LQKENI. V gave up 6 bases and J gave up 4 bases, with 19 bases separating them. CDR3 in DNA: TGTGCCAGCTCGCCCCCGCCGGGAACCGGGTACGAGCAGTACTTC. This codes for CASSPPPGTGYEQYF.

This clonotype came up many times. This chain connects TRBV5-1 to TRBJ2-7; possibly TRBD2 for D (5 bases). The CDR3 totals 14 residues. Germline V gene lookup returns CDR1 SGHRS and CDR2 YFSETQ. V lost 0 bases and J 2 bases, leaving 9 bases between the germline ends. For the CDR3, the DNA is TGCGCCAGCAGCTTGGGTCCCGGGGCCTACGAGCAGTACTTC. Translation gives CASSLGPGAYEQYF.